Reported below is one TCR beta chain. Its antigen is as yet unknown. The protocol was immunoSEQ multiplex PCR, while the TCRdb copy is restricted to in-frame clones and leaves out a portion. The sample shows around 26,000 clones, over 70% of them seen only once. The data are from a study of T cells in localized non-small cell lung cancer. General study points: The study found T cell clonality highest in uninvolved adjacent lung, above tumor. Adjacent lung tissue had a median about 50 of the top 100 clones found in the tumor. Because only a single region of the tumor was sequenced, heterogeneity remains possible.

CDR3 size: 15 residues. J lost 7 bases, V lost 4 bases, and 7 bases had no gene match. Germline values: CDR1 MDHEN, CDR2 SYDVKM. This chain uses TRBV28 with TRBJ2-7; 13 positions agree with TRBD2. The source material was peripheral blood, sampled before any cancer treatment. This clonotype originated in a man aged 40 to 75 with stage III squamous cell lung carcinoma. The CDR3 DNA is TGTGCCAGCAGTTCCCCCGGGACTAGCGGGAAAGAGCAGTACTTC. This translates into CASSSPGTSGKEQYF.